The 32 T cell receptor beta chains reported below all come from one sample, sequenced in a study of blood T cells in healthy people across ages. Sample-barcoded 5' priming and a J-beta primer mix drove a second PCR of roughly 7 to 11 cycles. TCRdb itself ran the 5' RACE reads through MiXCR, one entry per CDR3 protein. Of about 1.8 million distinct CDR3 sequences listed, around 50% are singletons. Sample: blood. These receptors all come from a woman aged 35 to 49 in good health.

This clonotype was seen only a few times. The J gene is TRBJ1-6, the V gene TRBV12-3 or TRBV12-4; no firm D call. This CDR3 is built from 14 residues. V was trimmed by 3 bases and J by 8 bases, leaving 11 bases between them. The CDR3 reads CASSLTLPYSPLHF. The CDR3 DNA reads as TGTGCCAGCAGTTTGACACTCCCTTATTCACCCCTCCACTTT.

The chain recombines TRBV18 with TRBJ2-7, with D perhaps matching TRBD2 (6 bases). Trimming left V 4 bases short and J 0 bases short, with 13 bases between. The germline V gene has CDR1 KGHSH and CDR2 LQKENI. This CDR3 contains 15 residues. CDR3 sequence (DNA): TGTGCCAGCTCACTAGCTAGCGCGAACTCCTACGAGCAGTACTTC. It codes for CASSLASANSYEQYF.

The V call is TRBV7-3, the J call TRBJ2-1, with 8 bases identical to TRBD2. Germline-derived CDR1 and CDR2 are SGHTA and FQGTGA. This CDR3 comprises 13 residues. V was pared by 5 bases and J by 10 bases, with 7 bases of the junction left unmatched. The DNA for the CDR3 is TGTGCCAGCAGCCGACTAGCGTACGGAGAGCAGTTCTTC. It encodes CASSRLAYGEQFF. The full variable domain, with the rest looked up from reference TRBV7-3 and TRBJ2-1, is GAGVSQTPSNKVTEKGKYVELRCDPISGHTALYWYRQSLGQGPEFLIYFQGTGAADDSGLPNDRFFAVRPEGSVSTLKIQRTERGDSAVYLCASSRLAYGEQFFGPGTRLTVL.

This clonotype was detected a few times. The rearrangement links TRBV6-5 to TRBJ2-3; tentatively, D is TRBD1 or TRBD2 (5 bases each). CDR1 MNHEY and CDR2 SVGAGI come from the germline V gene. V was trimmed by 3 bases and J by 4 bases, leaving 14 bases between them. The CDR3 extends over 15 amino acids. CDR3 sequence (DNA): TGTGCCAGCAGTTATCTAGGACATAGCGCAGATACGCAGTATTTT. Protein sequence: CASSYLGHSADTQYF.

The rearrangement links TRBV7-6 to TRBJ2-1; D may be TRBD1 (5 bases). The germline V gene encodes CDR1 SGHVS and CDR2 FNYEAQ. The CDR3 totals 13 residues. V gave up 5 bases and J gave up 10 bases, with 15 bases separating them. CDR3 DNA: TGTGCCAGCAGCCTAATAGGGGCGAGGGAGCAGTTCTTC. Translated, it gives CASSLIGAREQFF.

J is TRBJ1-2 and V is TRBV5-1; 7 bases fit TRBD1. The CDR3 runs 15 residues. CDR1 is SGHRS and CDR2 is YFSETQ in the germline V gene. The V segment lost 0 bases and the J segment 7 bases; nucleotides outside the gene matches: 9. The CDR3 spells CASSLGTTGVGGYTF. The DNA of the CDR3 is TGCGCCAGCAGCTTGGGTACCACAGGGGTAGGTGGCTACACCTTC.

This clonotype was detected only a few times. A read error may account for a junction end that differs from germline. V is TRBV5-1 and J is TRBJ2-7; 9 nucleotides line up with TRBD1. The germline CDR1 and CDR2 sequences are SGHRS and YFSETQ. There are 14 residues in the CDR3. The CDR3 spells CASGLADRGYEQYF. Here the CDR3 DNA reads TGCGCCAGCGGCTTGGCGGACAGGGGCTACGAGCAGTACTTC.

This clonotype was seen more than once but under ten times. This clone may be a read error of a much larger clone one base away. The chain couples TRBV10-1 to TRBJ2-7; no definite D call. There are 15 residues in the CDR3. Germline-derived CDR1 and CDR2 are WNHNN and SYGVQD (reference sequence). Trimming took off 2 bases at V and 3 bases at J, with 14 bases between the two ends. Here the CDR3 reads CASSEASEFGYEQYF. The CDR3 DNA is TGCGCCAGCAGTGAGGCTTCCGAGTTTGGCTACGAGCAGTACTTC.

CDR3 amino acids: CASSFKRGGRKTQYF. The CDR3 coding sequence is TGTGCCAGCAGTTTTAAGCGGGGGGGCCGGAAGACCCAGTACTTC. The chain links TRBV12-3 or TRBV12-4 to TRBJ2-5; 10 bases line up with TRBD2. The junction had 7 bases not matched to a gene; V was cut back by 3 bases and J by 6 bases. CDR3 length equals 15 residues.

This chain joins TRBV28 and TRBJ2-7; D might be TRBD1 (6 bases). This CDR3 has 14 amino acids. CDR1 is MDHEN, CDR2 SYDVKM, per germline. V shed 5 bases and J shed 3 bases, with 14 bases lying between them. DNA of the CDR3: TGTGCCAGCAGTCCCGTAGGGGGATACTACGAGCAGTACTTC. Protein product: CASSPVGGYYEQYF.

The chain recombines TRBV7-2 with TRBJ2-5; 11 bases align to TRBD2. V trimming: 3 bases; J trimming: 5 bases; junction bases outside the gene matches: 8. The CDR3 consists of 16 residues. CDR1 and CDR2 (germline): SGHTA, FQGNSA. In DNA, the CDR3 is TGTGCCAGCAGCTTCTCCCTAGCGGGGGGACATGAGACCCAGTACTTC. Protein sequence: CASSFSLAGGHETQYF.

This clonotype is a singleton in its sample. The V call is TRBV4-2, the J call TRBJ1-2; D remains unclear. There are 15 residues in the CDR3. Trimming left V 3 bases short and J 1 base short, with 12 bases between. Germline CDR1 and CDR2: LGHNA and YNFKEQ. CDR3 loop: CASSHPDGSNYGYTF. DNA of the CDR3: TGTGCCAGCAGCCACCCTGACGGAAGTAACTATGGCTACACCTTC.

The chain joins TRBV25-1 to TRBJ1-1; D is perhaps TRBD1 (5 bases). Germline CDR1 reads MGHDK; CDR2 reads SYGVNS. CDR3 length equals 13 residues. The V end lost 6 bases, the J end lost 1 base, and 9 bases lay between the germline ends. As DNA, the CDR3 is TGTGCCAGCAGGGGGGATCGGAACACTGAAGCTTTCTTT. Protein: CASRGDRNTEAFF.

The chain joins TRBV28 to TRBJ2-7; TRBD2 matches 14 bases. The CDR3 has 16 residues. Germline CDR1 MDHEN, CDR2 SYDVKM. J was trimmed by 2 bases and V by 6 bases; bases with no gene match: 6. The CDR3 sequence is CASRTGLAGETYEQYF. In DNA form, the CDR3 reads TGTGCCAGCAGAACGGGACTAGCGGGGGAAACCTACGAGCAGTACTTC.

This clonotype was seen a handful of times. V gene TRBV24-1 combines with J gene TRBJ2-1, with 7 bases aligning to TRBD1. The CDR3 spans 14 residues. J was trimmed by 7 bases and V by 5 bases; bases with no gene match: 7. Germline CDR1 reads KGHDR; CDR2 reads SFDVKD. This CDR3 reads CATSGQGQKNEQFF. CDR3 in DNA: TGTGCCACCAGTGGACAGGGTCAGAAAAATGAGCAGTTCTTC.

This clonotype was seen more than once but under ten times. The J gene is TRBJ2-5, the V gene TRBV4-1; TRBD1 matches at 8 bases. The end of the DNA fits TRBJ2-7 better, so the J call may be wrong. Germline CDR1 reads MGHRA; CDR2 reads YSYEKL. The CDR3 spans 14 residues. As DNA, the CDR3 is TGCGCCAGCAGCCAAGGGGACAGGTTCTACGAGCAGTACTTC. Translating gives CASSQGDRFYEQYF.

CDR3 bases: TGTGCCAGCAGTATGACAGGAGGCCAAGAGACCCAGTACTTC. Translation: CASSMTGGQETQYF. The chain uses TRBV28 and TRBJ2-5, with D possibly matching TRBD1 (6 bases). V lost 5 bases and J lost 1, with 11 bases in between. The CDR3 has 14 amino acids. Per germline, CDR1 MDHEN and CDR2 SYDVKM.

A few counts support this clonotype. The chain is built from TRBV7-2 and TRBJ2-4; the D call may be TRBD1 or TRBD2 (7 bases each). The V and J ends lost 5 bases and 4 bases respectively, with 15 bases between them. The CDR3 spans 15 residues. Germline V lookup: CDR1 SGHTA, CDR2 FQGNSA. CDR3: CASSGPGGGKNIQYF. The CDR3 nucleotides read TGTGCCAGCAGCGGCCCAGGGGGGGGAAAAAACATTCAGTACTTC.

This clonotype has more than one count but fewer than ten. V gene TRBV20-1 combines with J gene TRBJ2-3; 7 bases are shared with TRBD1. After removal of 6 bases from V and 3 bases from J, the junction contained 9 bases not matched to a gene. This CDR3 contains 14 residues. Germline lookup yields CDR1 DFQATT and CDR2 SNEGSKA (reference sequence). CDR3 bases: TGCAGTGCCGGGACGGGACAGAGAACAGATACGCAGTATTTT. Translated: CSAGTGQRTDTQYF.

Here the CDR3 reads CATSSGRGIEKLFF. The CDR3 DNA reads as TGTGCCACCAGCAGTGGGAGGGGGATCGAAAAACTGTTTTTT. This rearrangement joins TRBV15 to TRBJ1-4; tentative D call: TRBD1 (6 bases). Looked up from germline, CDR1 is LNHNV and CDR2 is YYDKDF (reference sequence). The length of the CDR3 is 14 residues. With 3 bases removed from V and 8 bases from J, the gap between germline ends came to 13 bases.

This clonotype was found a few times. The chain joins TRBV7-2 to TRBJ2-1; no firm D call. The germline V gene has CDR1 SGHTA and CDR2 FQGNSA. The CDR3 spans 12 residues. The V end lost 4 bases, the J end lost 12 bases, and 13 bases lay between the germline ends. This CDR3 reads CASSSANALQFF. The CDR3 bases are TGTGCCAGCAGCTCGGCCAATGCTTTGCAGTTCTTC. The variable domain in full, completed from reference TRBV7-2 and TRBJ2-1, reads GAGVSQSPSNKVTEKGKDVELRCDPISGHTALYWYRQSLGQGLEFLIYFQGNSAPDKSGLPSDRFSAERTGGSVSTLTIQRTQQEDSAVYLCASSSANALQFFGPGTRLTVL.

This clonotype has only a few counts. The gene calls are TRBV7-3 and TRBJ2-1; 7 nucleotides agree with TRBD1. Germline V CDR1 and CDR2: SGHTA, FQGTGA. The CDR3 sequence is 16 residues long. Trimming cost V 5 bases and J 1 base; bases outside gene matches: 8. The CDR3 here is CASSAQTGASYNEQFF. CDR3 sequence (DNA): TGTGCCAGCAGCGCCCAAACAGGGGCATCCTACAATGAGCAGTTCTTC.

This sequence joins TRBV7-2 and TRBJ2-3; 7 bases are a match to TRBD1. Germline V gene sequence: CDR1 SGHTA, CDR2 FQGNSA. The V gene end was trimmed by 4 bases and the J gene end by 4 bases; junction bases not matched to a gene: 5. The CDR3 runs 14 residues. The CDR3 protein is CASSSQTGPDTQYF. DNA of the CDR3: TGTGCCAGCAGCTCCCAGACAGGGCCAGATACGCAGTATTTT. Full variable domain (outside the CDR3, taken from reference TRBV7-2 and TRBJ2-3): GAGVSQSPSNKVTEKGKDVELRCDPISGHTALYWYRQSLGQGLEFLIYFQGNSAPDKSGLPSDRFSAERTGGSVSTLTIQRTQQEDSAVYLCASSSQTGPDTQYFGPGTRLTVL.

The chain links TRBV29-1 to TRBJ2-5, with 7 bases fitting TRBD1. This CDR3 contains 19 residues. V lost 6 bases to trimming and J lost 1 base; unmatched junction nucleotides: 23. CDR1 is SQVTM and CDR2 is ANQGSEA in the germline V gene. The CDR3 protein is CSVTGWGTDQGTTQETQYF. CDR3 nucleotides: TGCAGCGTCACAGGTTGGGGGACAGACCAAGGGACCACCCAAGAGACCCAGTACTTC.

This rearrangement joins TRBV29-1 to TRBJ2-3; TRBD1 is a possible D gene (6 bases). This CDR3 comprises 13 residues. V was pared by 8 bases and J by 2 bases, with 14 bases between. Germline V gene sequence: CDR1 SQVTM, CDR2 ANQGSEA. The CDR3 spells CSSDRSDTDTQYF. The DNA of the CDR3 is TGCAGCTCAGACAGGAGTGACACAGATACGCAGTATTTT.

This clonotype came up a few times. The chain couples TRBV6-5 to TRBJ1-6; D remains unclear. Trimming removed 10 bases at V and 7 bases at J, with 14 bases between. The germline V gene has CDR1 MNHEY and CDR2 SVGAGI. The CDR3 covers 13 residues. The DNA for the CDR3 is TGTGCCACCACATTACAAGGGAATTCACCCCTCCACTTT. Encoded protein: CATTLQGNSPLHF.

This clonotype turned up a few times. This chain joins TRBV6-2 or TRBV6-3 and TRBJ2-7; 10 bases match TRBD1. The end of the DNA aligns better with TRBJ2-5, so the J call may be wrong. The CDR3 totals 15 residues. Germline CDR1 reads MNHEY; CDR2 reads SVGEGT. CDR3: CASTWGQGSRETQYF. As DNA, the CDR3 is TGTGCCAGCACCTGGGGACAGGGGAGTAGGGAGACCCAGTACTTC.

V is TRBV7-8 and J is TRBJ1-1; TRBD1 agrees at 8 bases. This CDR3 spans 17 amino acids. Trimming at V came to 1 base and at J to 0 bases, leaving 7 bases not matched to a gene. The germline V gene has CDR1 SGHVS and CDR2 FQNEAQ. The CDR3 here is CASSLGSGTGLNTEAFF. The CDR3 nucleotides are TGTGCCAGCAGCTTAGGATCTGGGACAGGACTGAACACTGAAGCTTTCTTT.

This clonotype was counted a few times. This sequence joins TRBV4-2 and TRBJ2-1; 7 nucleotides agree with TRBD1. Germline values: CDR1 LGHNA, CDR2 YNFKEQ. Trimming cost V 0 bases and J 0 bases; bases outside gene matches: 2. The CDR3 sequence is 16 residues long. This CDR3 is CASSQEQGFSYNEQFF. CDR3 coding DNA: TGTGCCAGCAGCCAAGAACAGGGGTTCTCCTACAATGAGCAGTTCTTC.

This clonotype was detected only a few times. V and J are TRBV27 and TRBJ1-6, with TRBD1 matching 8 bases. The J segment lost 3 bases and the V segment lost 5 bases, leaving 3 bases of the junction unmatched. CDR3 length: 15 residues. Germline CDR1 is MNHEY and CDR2 is SMNVEV (reference sequence). The CDR3 loop is CASSDGQGYNSPLHF. The CDR3 DNA is TGTGCCAGCAGTGACGGACAGGGCTATAATTCACCCCTCCACTTT.

This clonotype occurred a few times. The gene calls are TRBV5-1 and TRBJ2-1; TRBD2 matches 8 bases. This CDR3 comprises 17 residues. Per germline, CDR1 SGHRS and CDR2 YFSETQ. The V segment lost 5 bases and the J segment 0 bases; nucleotides outside the gene matches: 10. The CDR3 region has the DNA TGCGCCAGCAGTGCACTAGCGGTGGCGAGCTCCTACAATGAGCAGTTCTTC. Translated: CASSALAVASSYNEQFF.

This chain uses TRBV29-1 with TRBJ1-1, with D possibly matching TRBD1 (5 bases). There are 13 residues in the CDR3. CDR1 and CDR2 from the germline V gene are SQVTM and ANQGSEA. V was clipped by 4 bases and J by 1 base, with 10 bases between them. The CDR3 coding sequence is TGCAGCGTTGTCTGGGGGTCGAACACTGAAGCTTTCTTT. Translation gives CSVVWGSNTEAFF.